The entry below gives a single T cell receptor (beta chain) sequence along with its context. Extracted from the samples, RNA was reverse transcribed into cDNA to serve as the sequencing template. Profiled with immunoSEQ multiplex PCR; TCRdb holds only in-frame clones, not every one. In the table there are some 130,000 clones, approximately 49% of which are singletons. The CDR3 is 13 residues long. Looked up from germline, CDR1 is SQVTM and CDR2 is ANQGSEA. The data were obtained in a study of CD8+ T cells in alopecia areata. This TCR was recovered from a human donor with alopecia areata. This specimen consisted of CD8+ T cells sorted from blood, obtained at week 0. The chain recombines TRBV29-1 with TRBJ2-7; tentatively, D is TRBD2 (7 bases). The CDR3 DNA is TGCAGTTGCCTGGGGGGGGCGTCCTACGAGCAGTACTTC. This translates into CSCLGGASYEQYF.